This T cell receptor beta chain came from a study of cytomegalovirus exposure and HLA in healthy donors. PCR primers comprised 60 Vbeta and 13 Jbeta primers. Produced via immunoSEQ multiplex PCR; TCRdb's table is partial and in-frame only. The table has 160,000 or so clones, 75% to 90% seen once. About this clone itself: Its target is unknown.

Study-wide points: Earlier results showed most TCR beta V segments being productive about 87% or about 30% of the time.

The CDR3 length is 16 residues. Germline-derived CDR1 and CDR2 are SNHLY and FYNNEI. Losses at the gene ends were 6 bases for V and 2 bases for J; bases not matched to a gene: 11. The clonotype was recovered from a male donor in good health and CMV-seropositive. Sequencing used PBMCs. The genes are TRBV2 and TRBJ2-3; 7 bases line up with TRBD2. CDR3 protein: CASSRGLAVFTDTQYF. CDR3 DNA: TGTGCCAGCAGCCGCGGTCTAGCGGTATTCACAGATACGCAGTATTTT.